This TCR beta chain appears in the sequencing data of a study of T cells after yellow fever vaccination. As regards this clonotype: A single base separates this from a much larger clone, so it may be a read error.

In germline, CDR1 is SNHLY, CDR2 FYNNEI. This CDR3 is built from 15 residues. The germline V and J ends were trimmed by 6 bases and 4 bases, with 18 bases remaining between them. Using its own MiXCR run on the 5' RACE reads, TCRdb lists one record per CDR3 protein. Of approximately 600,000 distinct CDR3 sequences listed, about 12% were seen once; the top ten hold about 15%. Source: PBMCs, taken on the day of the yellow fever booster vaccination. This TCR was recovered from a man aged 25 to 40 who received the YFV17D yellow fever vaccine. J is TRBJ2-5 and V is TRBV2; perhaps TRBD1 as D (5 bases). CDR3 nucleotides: TGTGCCAGCAGGCTTAAGGGGTCGTTCGGAGAGACCCAGTACTTC. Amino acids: CASRLKGSFGETQYF.